These 14 T cell receptor beta chains originate from one sample sequenced in a study of vaccination and CD4 T cells after COVID-19. As to treatment: roughly ten-day PBMC culture with coronavirus spike peptide pools or control peptides (ViraFEST assay). Cultured CD4+ T cell DNA underwent sequencing with the Oncomine TCR Beta short-read assay. A single record per CDR3 protein comes from TCRdb applying MiXCR to the PCR reads. The sample shows 15,000 to 20,000 distinct CDR3 sequences, almost 60% of them seen only once. These TCRs' antigens remain unknown. Sequences were obtained from CD4+ T cells from blood, cultured in vitro. These receptors were taken from a human donor who had recovered from COVID-19.

V and J are TRBV11-3 and TRBJ2-2, with 12 bases lining up with TRBD2. CDR3 size: 17 residues. Germline CDR1 is SGHNT and CDR2 is YENEEA. The ends lost 5 bases at V and 7 bases at J; junction bases unmatched: 11. This chain's CDR3 is CASSRGRLAGVDGELFF. CDR3 nucleotide sequence: TGTGCCAGCAGCCGGGGTCGACTAGCGGGAGTTGACGGGGAGCTGTTTTTT. The variable domain in full, completed from reference TRBV11-3 and TRBJ2-2, reads EAGVVQSPRYKIIEKKQPVAFWCNPISGHNTLYWYLQNLGQGPELLIRYENEEAVDDSQLPKDRFSAERLKGVDSTLKIQPAELGDSAVYLCASSRGRLAGVDGELFFGEGSRLTVL.

Only a few counts were recorded for this clonotype. The V gene is TRBV27, the J gene TRBJ1-2, with TRBD1 matching over 8 bases. CDR1 and CDR2 (germline): MNHEY, SMNVEV (reference sequence). V dropped 3 bases and J dropped 4; count of bases not matched to a gene: 7. This CDR3 has 15 residues. This chain's CDR3 is CASSFWDRQFYGYTF. For the CDR3, the DNA is TGTGCCAGCAGTTTCTGGGACAGGCAATTCTATGGCTACACCTTC.

This chain connects TRBV20-1 to TRBJ2-5; D is uncertain. V gave up 3 bases and J gave up 5 bases, with 10 bases separating them. The germline V gene has CDR1 DFQATT and CDR2 SNEGSKA (reference sequence). There are 12 residues in the CDR3. The CDR3 region has the DNA TGCAGTGCTAGGACTGGCGCGGAGACCCAGTACTTC. As protein: CSARTGAETQYF.

The chain is built from TRBV27 and TRBJ2-5; D gene unclear. Trimming removed 5 bases from V and 4 bases from J, with 17 bases in between. Germline V gene data show CDR1 as MNHEY and CDR2 as SMNVEV (reference sequence). There are 15 residues in the CDR3. For the CDR3, the DNA is TGTGCCAGCAGTCAACGGACGCTGGCCGGAGAGACCCAGTACTTC. Translated, it gives CASSQRTLAGETQYF.

The chain combines TRBV21-1 with TRBJ2-5; the DNA was not compared with TRBD2, the D call given in the table. TRBV21-1 is given as a pseudogene. CDR3 length: 14 residues. The CDR3 loop reads CASSTGLAQETQYF. CDR3 coding DNA: TGTGCCAGCAGCACGGGACTAGCCCAAGAGACCCAGTACTTC.

This clonotype was picked up a small number of times. The CDR3 bases are TGTGCCAGCAGATCCCGAAGAGACTGGAACACTGAAGCTTTCTTT. As protein: CASRSRRDWNTEAFF. The chain is built from TRBV6-1 and TRBJ1-1, with unresolved D. Per the germline V gene, CDR1 is MNHNS and CDR2 is SASEGT. The CDR3 spans 15 residues. V was cut by 6 bases and J by 1 base, with 15 bases left in between.

CDR3 protein: CASSLTRLLQSSYEQYF. As DNA, the CDR3 is TGTGCCAGCAGCTTAACTAGGCTCCTTCAAAGCTCCTACGAGCAGTACTTC. V gene TRBV7-2 combines with J gene TRBJ2-7; D is perhaps TRBD2 (5 bases). CDR1 SGHTA and CDR2 FQGNSA come from the germline V gene. There are 17 residues in the CDR3. V was clipped by 2 bases and J by 0 bases, with 17 bases between them.

The rearrangement joins TRBV6-5 to TRBJ2-7; D possibly corresponds to TRBD1 (6 bases). The V gene's germline CDR1 is MNHEY and CDR2 SVGAGI. This CDR3 has 17 amino acids. Trimming cost V 0 bases and J 7 bases, with 22 bases left between them. CDR3: CASSYSGTPSLGVEQYF. The DNA of the CDR3 is TGTGCCAGCAGTTACTCAGGGACACCCAGTCTCGGGGTGGAGCAGTACTTC.

The chain recombines TRBV19 with TRBJ2-7; 9 nucleotides line up with TRBD1. The germline V gene encodes CDR1 LNHDA and CDR2 SQIVND (reference sequence). CDR3 length equals 12 residues. V shed 10 bases, J shed 2 bases, and the junction held 3 bases outside the gene matches. The CDR3 here is CATGDRAYEQYF. Written as DNA, the CDR3 is TGTGCCACTGGGGACAGGGCCTACGAGCAGTACTTC.

V and J are TRBV6-5 and TRBJ2-7; no clear D gene. Between the trimmed V and J ends, which lost 2 bases and 3 bases, there was a span of 14 bases. Germline CDR1 is MNHEY and CDR2 is SVGAGI. This CDR3 is built from 15 residues. Written as DNA, the CDR3 is TGTGCCAGCAGTTACATCGGGCAGGCCCTCTACGAGCAGTACTTC. This gives the protein CASSYIGQALYEQYF.

This chain uses TRBV25-1 with TRBJ1-6; D is possibly TRBD1 (5 bases). V was clipped by 4 bases and J by 3 bases, with 7 bases between them. Looked up from germline, CDR1 is MGHDK and CDR2 is SYGVNS. The CDR3 is made up of 14 amino acids. The CDR3 spells CASSGGGYNSPLHF. The DNA for the CDR3 is TGTGCCAGCAGTGGGGGGGGCTATAATTCACCCCTCCACTTT.

The chain couples TRBV20-1 to TRBJ1-5; D gene uncertain. The V end lost 3 bases, the J end lost 5 bases, and 14 bases lay between the germline ends. Germline CDR1 DFQATT, CDR2 SNEGSKA (reference sequence). This CDR3 is built from 14 residues. The CDR3 sequence: CSARPGGGYQPQHF. Written as DNA, the CDR3 is TGCAGTGCTAGGCCCGGTGGCGGGTATCAGCCCCAGCATTTT.

This chain links TRBV15 with TRBJ2-2; D may be TRBD1 or TRBD2 (5 bases each). V was cut by 0 bases and J by 0 bases, with 14 bases left in between. Germline V gives CDR1 LNHNV, CDR2 YYDKDF (reference sequence). This CDR3 comprises 18 residues. The CDR3 is CATSRDLWGRTNTGELFF. CDR3 bases: TGTGCCACCAGCAGAGATCTATGGGGACGGACGAACACCGGGGAGCTGTTTTTT.

V usage is TRBV27 and J usage is TRBJ1-5; 7 bases are shared with TRBD1. The germline V gene has CDR1 MNHEY and CDR2 SMNVEV (reference sequence). The V gene end was trimmed by 5 bases and the J gene end by 6 bases; junction bases not matched to a gene: 7. CDR3 length: 14 residues. The CDR3 bases are TGTGCCAGCAGTCGAACAGGGGTCTTTCAGCCCCAGCATTTT. It yields the protein CASSRTGVFQPQHF.